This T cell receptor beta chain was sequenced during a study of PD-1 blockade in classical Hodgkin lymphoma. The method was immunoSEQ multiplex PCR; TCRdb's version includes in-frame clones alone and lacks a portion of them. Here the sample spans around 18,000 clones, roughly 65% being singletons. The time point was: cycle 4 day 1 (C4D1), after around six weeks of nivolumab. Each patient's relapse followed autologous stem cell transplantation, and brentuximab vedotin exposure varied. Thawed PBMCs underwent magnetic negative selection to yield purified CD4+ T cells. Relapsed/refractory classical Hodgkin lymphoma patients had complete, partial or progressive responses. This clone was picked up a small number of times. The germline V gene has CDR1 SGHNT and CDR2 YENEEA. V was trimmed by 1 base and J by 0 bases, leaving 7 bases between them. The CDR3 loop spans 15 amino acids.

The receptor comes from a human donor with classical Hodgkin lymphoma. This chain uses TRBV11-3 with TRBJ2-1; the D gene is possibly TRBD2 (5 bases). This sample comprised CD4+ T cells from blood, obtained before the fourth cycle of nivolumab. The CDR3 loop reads CASSLAGSSYNEQFF. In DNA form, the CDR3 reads TGTGCCAGCAGCTTAGCGGGGAGCTCCTACAATGAGCAGTTCTTC.